This TCR beta chain derives from a study of blood T cell repertoires in COVID-19. Assay: immunoSEQ multiplex PCR; the TCRdb copy retains only in-frame clones and omits some. The sample includes a few hundred thousand clones, roughly 90% of them seen just once. All enrollees were roughly 18 to 95 years old and from roughly 26 US areas. The CDR3 spans 15 residues. Trimming removed 0 bases at V and 1 base at J, with 9 bases between. From germline, CDR1 is SGDLS and CDR2 YYNGEE. The clonotype was recovered from a woman aged 50 to 65 in a cohort exposed to, infected with or recovered from COVID-19 (not recorded which). The sample comprised PBMCs or T cells enriched from blood (not recorded which). J is TRBJ2-3 and V is TRBV9, with a tentative D call TRBD1 (5 bases). In DNA form, the CDR3 reads TGTGCCAGCAGCGTAGCTTCGACAGGCACAGATACGCAGTATTTT. Protein sequence: CASSVASTGTDTQYF.